This record looks at one T cell receptor (beta chain) sequence and its context. The antigen remains undetermined. In the PCR, 60 Vbeta and 13 Jbeta primers were used. Assay: immunoSEQ multiplex PCR; the TCRdb copy retains only in-frame clones and omits some. The sample includes 150,000 to 200,000 clones, 60% to 80% of them seen just once. This sample was included in a study of cytomegalovirus exposure and HLA in healthy donors. Study context: Within the Caucasian-associated ancestry cluster were around 80% of the roughly 380 genotyped donors. Study-wide findings and caveats: The authors considered a cluster of highly shared sequence variants likely to be a sequencing artifact. In a later analysis, approximately 18,000 TCR beta sequences were associated with HLA alleles at 0.05 false discovery rate.

The CDR3 is 16 amino acids. Unmatched junction bases numbered 6, after V lost 0 bases and J lost 5 bases. Per germline, CDR1 PRHDT and CDR2 FYEKMQ (reference sequence). This receptor was obtained from a middle-aged man in good health and CMV-seronegative. The chain recombines TRBV13 with TRBJ1-4, with 7 bases matching TRBD1. Sample: PBMCs. The CDR3 DNA follows: TGTGCCAGCAGCTTAGGCCTCCCAGGGGGGAATGAAAAACTGTTTTTT. Translated, it gives CASSLGLPGGNEKLFF.